A single sample is the source of the 32 T cell receptor beta chains below, sequenced in a study of cytomegalovirus exposure and HLA in healthy donors. PCR used 60 Vbeta primers and 13 Jbeta primers. Profiled with immunoSEQ multiplex PCR; TCRdb holds only in-frame clones, not every one. The sample carries 150,000 to 160,000 clones, 65% to 80% recorded once. Sequenced material: PBMCs. These receptors came from a woman in her thirties or forties in good health and CMV-seronegative.

The CDR3 DNA reads TGTGCCAGCAGCCGGACAGGGCCGGAGACCCAGTACTTC. It encodes CASSRTGPETQYF. This chain connects TRBV5-4 to TRBJ2-5, with TRBD1 matching 8 bases. The trim removed 4 bases at V and 5 bases at J, leaving 4 bases unmatched. This CDR3 is built from 13 residues. CDR1 is SGHNT and CDR2 is YYREEE in the germline V gene (reference sequence). Using reference TRBV5-4 and TRBJ2-5 for the parts outside the CDR3, the full variable domain is ETGVTQSPTHLIKTRGQQVTLRCSSQSGHNTVSWYQQALGQGPQFIFQYYREEENGRGNFPPRFSGLQFPNYSSELNVNALELDDSALYLCASSRTGPETQYFGPGTRLLVL.

Only one count was recorded for this clone. The chain is built from TRBV5-1 and TRBJ1-1, with D possibly being TRBD1 (5 bases). The CDR3 contains 13 residues. Between the trimmed V and J ends, which lost 4 bases and 8 bases, there was a span of 15 bases. The V gene's germline CDR1 is SGHRS and CDR2 YFSETQ. The CDR3 reads CASSDPGKSEAFF. The CDR3, as DNA: TGCGCCAGCAGCGACCCAGGGAAGTCCGAAGCTTTCTTT. The full variable domain, with the rest looked up from reference TRBV5-1 and TRBJ1-1, is KAGVTQTPRYLIKTRGQQVTLSCSPISGHRSVSWYQQTPGQGLQFLFEYFSETQRNKGNFPGRFSGRQFSNSRSEMNVSTLELGDSALYLCASSDPGKSEAFFGQGTRLTVV.

The V gene is TRBV19, the J gene TRBJ1-4; D gene ambiguous. Between the trimmed V and J ends, which lost 6 bases and 8 bases, there was a span of 16 bases. Per the germline V gene, CDR1 is LNHDA and CDR2 is SQIVND (reference sequence). The CDR3 has 14 residues. CDR3 residues: CASSQSGDAEKLFF. The CDR3, as DNA: TGTGCCAGTAGCCAGTCAGGTGACGCCGAAAAACTGTTTTTT.

Worth noting for this clone: This may stem from a read error, because a much larger clone lies one nucleotide away. V gene TRBV7-6 combines with J gene TRBJ1-3; perhaps TRBD1 as D (6 bases). CDR1 and CDR2 from the germline V gene are SGHVS and FNYEAQ. The CDR3 runs 15 residues. V gave up 1 base and J gave up 0 bases, with 7 bases separating them. The CDR3 protein is CASSLGTDSGNTIYF. Written as DNA, the CDR3 is TGTGCCAGCAGCTTAGGGACAGACTCTGGAAACACCATATATTTT.

Here the CDR3 reads CASSQEGLAGASTDTQYF. CDR3 nucleotide sequence: TGTGCCAGCAGCCAAGAAGGGCTAGCGGGTGCTAGCACAGATACGCAGTATTTT. This chain joins TRBV4-2 and TRBJ2-3; 8 nucleotides match TRBD2. Trimming removed 0 bases from V and 0 bases from J; junction bases left unmatched: 8. CDR1 is LGHNA and CDR2 is YNFKEQ in the germline V gene. This CDR3 has 18 residues.

The chain is built from TRBV6-5 and TRBJ2-5, with TRBD1 as a possible D gene (7 bases). V lost 9 bases, J lost 1 base, and 18 bases lay in between. CDR1 MNHEY and CDR2 SVGAGI come from the germline V gene. There are 15 residues in the CDR3. CDR3 loop: CASSRGAVVQETQYF. For the CDR3, the DNA is TGTGCCAGTAGCAGGGGGGCAGTCGTCCAAGAGACCCAGTACTTC.

The gene calls are TRBV2 and TRBJ1-2; D gene ambiguous. This CDR3 has 15 residues. Trimming removed 3 bases from V and 1 base from J, with 12 bases in between. CDR1 is SNHLY and CDR2 is FYNNEI in the germline V gene. The CDR3 here is CASSEWQDFNYGYTF. The CDR3 DNA reads TGTGCCAGCAGTGAGTGGCAGGATTTTAACTATGGCTACACCTTC. Complete variable domain (other parts from reference TRBV2 and TRBJ1-2): EPEVTQTPSHQVTQMGQEVILRCVPISNHLYFYWYRQILGQKVEFLVSFYNNEISEKSEIFDDQFSVERPDGSNFTLKIRSTKLEDSAMYFCASSEWQDFNYGYTFGSGTRLTVV.

This sequence joins TRBV19 and TRBJ2-2, with a weak D call TRBD1 (5 bases). V dropped 4 bases and J dropped 3 bases, with 12 bases sitting between them. Germline V gene lookup returns CDR1 LNHDA and CDR2 SQIVND (reference sequence). The CDR3 loop spans 15 amino acids. CDR3 sequence (DNA): TGTGCCAGTAGTACCCCAGGGAAGTACACCGGGGAGCTGTTTTTT. Protein: CASSTPGKYTGELFF.

The chain joins TRBV6-5 to TRBJ1-1; D possibly corresponds to TRBD1 (5 bases). Trimming shortened V by 7 bases and J by 0 bases, and 12 bases separated the two germline ends. This CDR3 is 14 amino acids long. Per the germline V gene, CDR1 is MNHEY and CDR2 is SVGAGI. The CDR3 DNA reads as TGTGCCAGCATCGATGGGACTATGAACACTGAAGCTTTCTTT. Residues: CASIDGTMNTEAFF.

A few counts support this clone. The chain has TRBV7-2 and TRBJ1-2; tentative D call: TRBD1 (5 bases). Germline values: CDR1 SGHTA, CDR2 FQGNSA. The CDR3 spans 13 residues. V was cut by 5 bases and J by 4 bases, with 11 bases left in between. CDR3 sequence reads: CASSATGPYGYTF. For the CDR3, the DNA is TGTGCCAGCAGCGCTACAGGTCCCTATGGCTACACCTTC. Full variable domain (remainder filled in from reference TRBV7-2 and TRBJ1-2): GAGVSQSPSNKVTEKGKDVELRCDPISGHTALYWYRQSLGQGLEFLIYFQGNSAPDKSGLPSDRFSAERTGGSVSTLTIQRTQQEDSAVYLCASSATGPYGYTFGSGTRLTVV.

The chain joins TRBV10-3 to TRBJ1-1; TRBD1 might be the D (6 bases). The CDR3 is 13 residues long. Germline V lookup: CDR1 ENHRY, CDR2 SYGVKD. V lost 7 bases, J lost 3 bases, and 12 bases lay in between. The CDR3 protein is CAIKLQGDTEAFF. CDR3 nucleotide sequence: TGTGCCATCAAATTACAGGGAGACACTGAAGCTTTCTTT.

CDR3 loop: CASSDGWGRNYGYTF. The CDR3, as DNA: TGTGCCAGCAGTGACGGATGGGGCAGAAACTATGGCTACACCTTC. The chain is built from TRBV6-4 and TRBJ1-2; weak D call: TRBD1 (5 bases). CDR1 is MRHNA and CDR2 is SNTAGT in the germline V gene. The V end was cut by 2 bases, the J end by 2 bases, with 12 bases between. This CDR3 is 15 amino acids long.

This chain joins TRBV6-6 and TRBJ1-3; D gene ambiguous. The CDR3 has 12 amino acids. V lost 7 bases, J lost 9 bases, and 13 bases lay in between. Germline V gives CDR1 MNHNY, CDR2 SVGAGI (reference sequence). CDR3 in DNA: TGTGCCAGCACCGAGGAGGTTATCACCATATATTTT. Translating gives CASTEEVITIYF.

CDR3 nucleotides: TGTGCCAGCAGCGCGGACAGGGGAGACTATGGCTACACCTTC. This codes for CASSADRGDYGYTF. The V call is TRBV6-6, the J call TRBJ1-2; 9 nucleotides agree with TRBD1. Germline CDR1 reads MNHNY; CDR2 reads SVGAGI (reference sequence). Losses at the gene ends were 6 bases for V and 3 bases for J; bases not matched to a gene: 5. This CDR3 region has 14 residues.

Of note for this clone: At the DNA level, this CDR3 is encoded by other sequences in the same sample as well. The chain has TRBV7-9 and TRBJ1-1, with 8 nucleotides matching TRBD1. Germline V gene data show CDR1 as SEHNR and CDR2 as FQNEAQ (reference sequence). The trim removed 1 base at V and 4 bases at J, leaving 2 bases unmatched. CDR3 size: 14 residues. DNA of the CDR3: TGTGCCAGCAGCTTAGGAGACAGGGGCACTGAAGCTTTCTTT. It codes for CASSLGDRGTEAFF.

This chain joins TRBV5-1 and TRBJ2-2; 8 nucleotides align to TRBD2. J gave up 14 bases and V 3 bases, and 18 bases lay outside the gene matches. This CDR3 has 16 amino acids. Germline V gene data show CDR1 as SGHRS and CDR2 as YFSETQ. The CDR3: CASSWGLVVSSFDLFF. The DNA of the CDR3 is TGCGCCAGCAGCTGGGGACTAGTAGTTTCCTCCTTCGATCTGTTTTTT.

This sequence joins TRBV6-6 and TRBJ2-3, with a weak D call TRBD2 (6 bases). Trimming stripped 10 bases from V and 4 bases from J, with 15 bases between. CDR1 and CDR2 from the germline V gene are MNHNY and SVGAGI (reference sequence). The CDR3 has 13 residues. The CDR3 DNA follows: TGTGCCACCCGGGCGGGCGGGGCAGATACGCAGTATTTT. Translated: CATRAGGADTQYF.

V and J are TRBV30 and TRBJ1-1; D is undetermined. CDR3 size: 13 residues. Germline CDR1 is GTSNPN and CDR2 is SVGIG (reference sequence). V was shortened by 2 bases and J by 0 bases, with 7 bases between the two germline ends. DNA of the CDR3: TGTGCCTGGAGTCCAGATCTGAACACTGAAGCTTTCTTT. Translated: CAWSPDLNTEAFF.

The gene calls are TRBV13 and TRBJ1-2, with D perhaps TRBD1 (6 bases). CDR1 and CDR2 (germline): PRHDT, FYEKMQ (reference sequence). Trimming shortened V by 4 bases and J by 0 bases, and 12 bases separated the two germline ends. CDR3 length equals 15 residues. CDR3 residues: CASSSTGHSNYGYTF. Here the CDR3 DNA reads TGTGCCAGCAGCTCAACGGGACACTCTAACTATGGCTACACCTTC.

This CDR3 reads CASSLGTSGTTDTQYF. As DNA, the CDR3 is TGTGCCAGTAGTCTCGGGACTAGCGGAACCACAGATACGCAGTATTTT. The gene calls are TRBV19 and TRBJ2-3; 11 nucleotides agree with TRBD2. J was trimmed by 2 bases and V by 5 bases; bases with no gene match: 6. This CDR3 spans 16 amino acids. CDR1 and CDR2 (germline): LNHDA, SQIVND (reference sequence).

The genes are TRBV6-1 and TRBJ1-1; D is possibly TRBD1 (5 bases). Between the trimmed V and J ends, which lost 2 bases and 7 bases, there was a span of 14 bases. CDR3 size: 14 residues. Germline V gene data show CDR1 as MNHNS and CDR2 as SASEGT. CDR3 amino acids: CASSEIPFQGEAFF. For the CDR3, the DNA is TGTGCCAGCAGTGAAATTCCCTTTCAGGGTGAAGCTTTCTTT.

The chain employs TRBV5-1 and TRBJ1-6; D may be TRBD1 (6 bases). Germline values: CDR1 SGHRS, CDR2 YFSETQ. This CDR3 spans 17 amino acids. V shed 4 bases and J shed 0 bases, with 14 bases lying between them. The CDR3: CASSGGGPSSYNSPLHF. In DNA, the CDR3 is TGCGCCAGCAGCGGGGGGGGCCCGAGCTCCTATAATTCACCCCTCCACTTT.

The count of this clone is one. V usage is TRBV18 and J usage is TRBJ2-2; 9 positions agree with TRBD1. The CDR3 is 16 amino acids. Trimming at V came to 4 bases and at J to 3 bases, leaving 6 bases not matched to a gene. Germline CDR1 is KGHSH and CDR2 is LQKENI. The CDR3 loop reads CASSLTGGADTGELFF. The CDR3 DNA follows: TGTGCCAGCTCACTCACAGGGGGCGCTGACACCGGGGAGCTGTTTTTT.

This clone was counted once. This chain connects TRBV19 to TRBJ2-6; 7 bases are a match to TRBD1. The CDR3 is 15 amino acids. CDR1 is LNHDA and CDR2 is SQIVND in the germline V gene (reference sequence). The V segment lost 10 bases and the J segment 0 bases; nucleotides outside the gene matches: 6. The chain's CDR3 is CATTTGSSGANVLTF. CDR3 nucleotides: TGTGCCACTACGACAGGGAGCTCTGGGGCCAACGTCCTGACTTTC.

The chain couples TRBV10-3 to TRBJ2-4, with 9 bases aligning to TRBD1. Trimming removed 0 bases from V and 7 bases from J; junction bases left unmatched: 7. Looked up from germline, CDR1 is ENHRY and CDR2 is SYGVKD. This CDR3 comprises 16 residues. CDR3 DNA sequence: TGTGCCATCAGTGAGTCTGGGGGACAGGGTGGGAACATTCAGTACTTC. This encodes CAISESGGQGGNIQYF.

Comment on this clone: Distinct nucleotide sequences in the sample also encode this CDR3. This rearrangement joins TRBV6-5 to TRBJ1-1; no clear D gene. Looked up from germline, CDR1 is MNHEY and CDR2 is SVGAGI. V lost 3 bases and J 4 bases, leaving 15 bases between the germline ends. This CDR3 is 15 amino acids long. CDR3 bases: TGTGCCAGCAGTTATTCGCAGACCGGGGTCACTGAAGCTTTCTTT. Translating it yields CASSYSQTGVTEAFF.

The chain uses TRBV2 and TRBJ1-5; D not certain. The CDR3 runs to 14 residues. Germline V CDR1 and CDR2: SNHLY, FYNNEI. With 3 bases removed from V and 7 bases from J, the gap between germline ends came to 13 bases. The CDR3 DNA reads as TGTGCCAGCAGTGATCGTTCCGGGAACCAGCCCCAGCATTTT. Protein sequence: CASSDRSGNQPQHF.

This chain connects TRBV5-1 to TRBJ1-1, with D perhaps matching TRBD1 (6 bases). The CDR3 runs 13 residues. V was shortened by 2 bases and J by 4 bases, with 9 bases between the two germline ends. The germline V gene has CDR1 SGHRS and CDR2 YFSETQ. Here the CDR3 DNA reads TGCGCCAGCAGCTTACAGGGTTTCACTGAAGCTTTCTTT. Its protein is CASSLQGFTEAFF.

The genes are TRBV19 and TRBJ2-1, with TRBD2 matching over 8 bases. Germline V gene data show CDR1 as LNHDA and CDR2 as SQIVND (reference sequence). The CDR3 has 12 residues. V dropped 6 bases and J dropped 7; count of bases not matched to a gene: 2. This CDR3 reads CASRPSGNEQFF. CDR3 sequence (DNA): TGTGCCAGTAGGCCTAGCGGGAATGAGCAGTTCTTC.

In this sample, this clone turned up a few times. The rearrangement joins TRBV19 to TRBJ2-4; 14 bases line up with TRBD2. The V segment lost 4 bases and the J segment 9 bases; nucleotides outside the gene matches: 8. There are 16 residues in the CDR3. Germline CDR1 is LNHDA and CDR2 is SQIVND (reference sequence). CDR3 amino acids: CASSTIPTSGRGIQYF. The CDR3 DNA follows: TGTGCCAGTAGTACGATTCCGACTAGCGGGAGGGGCATTCAGTACTTC. Together with reference TRBV19 and TRBJ2-4, the CDR3 gives the full variable domain: DGGITQSPKYLFRKEGQNVTLSCEQNLNHDAMYWYRQDPGQGLRLIYYSQIVNDFQKGDIAEGYSVSREKKESFPLTVTSAQKNPTAFYLCASSTIPTSGRGIQYFGAGTRLSVL.

The rearrangement joins TRBV2 to TRBJ1-1, with D possibly matching TRBD1 (5 bases). The CDR3 has 14 amino acids. Germline V CDR1 and CDR2: SNHLY, FYNNEI. Trimming took off 7 bases at V and 4 bases at J, with 16 bases between the two ends. The CDR3 sequence: CASTWDGGSTEAFF. The CDR3 DNA reads TGTGCCAGCACATGGGACGGGGGGAGCACTGAAGCTTTCTTT.

V is TRBV29-1 and J is TRBJ2-1, with D perhaps TRBD1 (6 bases). V was pared by 2 bases and J by 8 bases, with 13 bases between. Germline values: CDR1 SQVTM, CDR2 ANQGSEA. This CDR3 has 13 amino acids. In nucleotides, the CDR3 is TGCAGCGTTGAAAGAACAGGGTTAGATGAGCAGTTCTTC. Its protein is CSVERTGLDEQFF.